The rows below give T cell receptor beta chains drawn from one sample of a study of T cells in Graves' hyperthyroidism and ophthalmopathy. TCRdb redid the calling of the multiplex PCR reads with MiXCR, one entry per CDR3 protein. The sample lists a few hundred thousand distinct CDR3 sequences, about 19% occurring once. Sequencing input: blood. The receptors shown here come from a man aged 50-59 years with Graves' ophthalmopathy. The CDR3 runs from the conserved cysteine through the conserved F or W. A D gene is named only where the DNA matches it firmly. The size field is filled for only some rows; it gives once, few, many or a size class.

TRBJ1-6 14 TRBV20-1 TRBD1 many TGCAGTGCCGATGAACAGGGGGCAAATTCACCCCTCCACTTT CSADEQGANSPLHF
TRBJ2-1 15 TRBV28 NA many TGTGCCAGCAGTTTTATGATCCGGGCCGCCAATGAGCAGTTCTTC CASSFMIRAANEQFF
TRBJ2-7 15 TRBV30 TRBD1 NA TGTGCCTGGAGTGTTTCGGGACAGGGAGACTACGAGCAGTACTTC CAWSVSGQGDYEQYF
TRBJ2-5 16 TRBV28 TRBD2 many TGTGCCAGCAGCGGGTCCTCTAGCGGGAGAAGAGAGACCCAGTACTTC CASSGSSSGRRETQYF
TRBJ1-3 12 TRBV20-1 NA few TGCAGTGCTACAAACTCTGGAAACACCATATATTTT CSATNSGNTIYF
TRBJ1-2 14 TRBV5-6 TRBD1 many TGTGCCAGCAGCTTGGTGGGGACAGGGGCTGACTACACCTTC CASSLVGTGADYTF
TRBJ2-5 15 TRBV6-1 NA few TGTGCCAGCAGTTCAAGTCAGCGGTGGGAAGAGACCCAGTACTTC CASSSSQRWEETQYF
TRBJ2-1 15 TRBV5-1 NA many TGCGCCAGCAGCCCCGGACAGCTCCTCTACAATGAGCAGTTCTTC CASSPGQLLYNEQFF
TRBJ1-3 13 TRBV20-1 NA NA TGCAGTGCTAGAGATCTAAGTTTAGGGACCATATATTTT CSARDLSLGTIYF
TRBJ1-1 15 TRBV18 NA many TGTGCCAGCTCACCACCGGGGACGGTGAACACTGAAGCTTTCTTT CASSPPGTVNTEAFF
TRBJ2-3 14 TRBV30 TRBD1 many TGTGCCTGGAGTGTAGGGGGCCTAGGAGATACGCAGTATTTT CAWSVGGLGDTQYF
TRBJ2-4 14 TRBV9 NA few TGTGCCAGCAGCGTAGGTAGCGCAGCGGACATTCAGTACTTC CASSVGSAADIQYF
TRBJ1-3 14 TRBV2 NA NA TGTGCCAGCAGTGACGAGATCCTTGGAAACACCATATATTTT CASSDEILGNTIYF
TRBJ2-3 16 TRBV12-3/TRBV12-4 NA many TGTGCCAGCAGGAAGTCTAGCGATGAGTTCCCAGATACGCAGTATTTT CASRKSSDEFPDTQYF
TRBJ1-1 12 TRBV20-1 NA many TGCAGTGCTAGAGAGGGGGGGACTGAAGCTTTCTTT CSAREGGTEAFF
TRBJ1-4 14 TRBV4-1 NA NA TGCGCCAGCAGCTTCTTGATGACTAATGAAAAACTGTTTTTT CASSFLMTNEKLFF
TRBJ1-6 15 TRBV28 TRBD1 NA TGTGCCAGCAGTTTAATCGCTTCAGGGGGCTCCCCCCTCCACTTT CASSLIASGGSPLHF
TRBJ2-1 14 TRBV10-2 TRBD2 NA TGCGCCAGCAGATTAGCGGGCACCTACAATGAGCAGTTCTTC CASRLAGTYNEQFF
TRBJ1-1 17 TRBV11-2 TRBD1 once TGTGCCAGCAGCCCTGGGACAGGGTTGGGAAAGGACACTGAAGCTTTCTTT CASSPGTGLGKDTEAFF
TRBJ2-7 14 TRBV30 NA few TGTGCCTGGAGTAACGTGGTCAGCTCCTACGAGCAGTACTTC CAWSNVVSSYEQYF
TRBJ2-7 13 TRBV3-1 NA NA TGTGCCAGCAGCAGGAGACGGGACGGGGAGCAGTACTTC CASSRRRDGEQYF
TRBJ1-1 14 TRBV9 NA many TGTGCCAGCAGCGTAGTATTAGGGAACACTGAAGCTTTCTTT CASSVVLGNTEAFF
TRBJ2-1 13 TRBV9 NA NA TGTGCCAGCAGCGCCCGACTAGGCAATGAGCAGTTCTTC CASSARLGNEQFF
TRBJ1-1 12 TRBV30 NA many TGTGCCTGGAGCCCGGGGGGGACTGAAGCTTTCTTT CAWSPGGTEAFF
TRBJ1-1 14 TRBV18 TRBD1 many TGTGCCAGCTCAAGGGACAGAGCAAACACTGAAGCTTTCTTT CASSRDRANTEAFF
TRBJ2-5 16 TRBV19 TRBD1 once TGTGCCAGTAGCTACAGGACAGGGTTGACGAGAGAGACCCAGTACTTC CASSYRTGLTRETQYF